The rows below give T cell receptor beta chains drawn from one sample of a study of blood T cells in healthy people across ages. TCRdb analysed the 5' RACE reads with MiXCR anew, one entry per CDR3 protein. The profile covers about 640,000 distinct CDR3 sequences, with 35% to 50% appearing a single time and about 32% taken by the ten largest. The sequenced sample consisted of blood. Receptors originate from a man aged 80 or over in good health. Each CDR3 is given with its conserved first and last residue. Fields, in order: V gene, clone size, CDR3 length, D gene, J gene, CDR3 protein, CDR3 DNA. A D gene is named only where the DNA matches it firmly. Only some rows state a clone size, as once, few, many or a class for expanded clones.

v_gene: TRBV6-2/TRBV6-3; abundance: -; len: 15; d_gene: -; j_gene: TRBJ2-5; CDR3aa: CASGDTPGAQETQYF; CDR3nt: TGTGCCAGCGGTGACACCCCGGGAGCCCAAGAGACCCAGTACTTC
v_gene: TRBV5-1; abundance: -; len: 15; d_gene: -; j_gene: TRBJ2-6; CDR3aa: CASSSDSSGANVLTF; CDR3nt: TGCGCCAGCAGCTCAGACAGCTCTGGGGCCAACGTCCTGACTTTC
v_gene: TRBV15; abundance: -; len: 14; d_gene: -; j_gene: TRBJ2-5; CDR3aa: CATSKRDTKETQYF; CDR3nt: TGTGCCACCAGCAAGCGGGACACCAAAGAGACCCAGTACTTC
v_gene: TRBV28; abundance: -; len: 17; d_gene: TRBD2; j_gene: TRBJ2-7; CDR3aa: CASTPGDFSGTTYEQYF; CDR3nt: TGTGCCAGCACCCCAGGAGATTTTAGCGGGACCACCTACGAGCAGTACTTC
v_gene: TRBV7-2; abundance: -; len: 15; d_gene: -; j_gene: TRBJ2-5; CDR3aa: CASSAGPIKQETQYF; CDR3nt: TGTGCCAGCAGCGCTGGGCCTATAAAGCAAGAGACCCAGTACTTC
v_gene: TRBV2; abundance: -; len: 14; d_gene: TRBD2; j_gene: TRBJ2-7; CDR3aa: CASSEDRGGVEQYF; CDR3nt: TGTGCCAGCAGTGAAGACCGGGGGGGCGTCGAGCAGTACTTC
v_gene: TRBV7-8; abundance: -; len: 12; d_gene: -; j_gene: TRBJ2-2; CDR3aa: CVSSPGTGELFF; CDR3nt: TGTGTCAGCAGCCCGGGCACCGGGGAGCTGTTTTTT
v_gene: TRBV4-2; abundance: few; len: 20; d_gene: TRBD2; j_gene: TRBJ2-1; CDR3aa: CASSQEALAGGPSSYNEQFF; CDR3nt: TGTGCCAGCAGCCAAGAGGCTCTAGCGGGAGGGCCGAGCTCCTACAATGAGCAGTTCTTC
v_gene: TRBV6-2/TRBV6-3; abundance: few; len: 18; d_gene: TRBD1; j_gene: TRBJ2-6; CDR3aa: CASSTYRGHLSGANVLTF; CDR3nt: TGTGCCAGCAGTACATACAGGGGGCACCTCTCTGGGGCCAACGTCCTGACTTTC
v_gene: TRBV7-9; abundance: -; len: 18; d_gene: TRBD1; j_gene: TRBJ2-6; CDR3aa: CASSPTTGARDGANVLTF; CDR3nt: TGTGCCAGCAGCCCAACGACAGGGGCCAGGGATGGGGCCAACGTCCTGACTTTC
v_gene: TRBV6-5; abundance: -; len: 11; d_gene: -; j_gene: TRBJ1-1; CDR3aa: CASSYSGRAFF; CDR3nt: TGTGCCAGCAGTTACTCGGGACGAGCTTTCTTT
v_gene: TRBV29-1; abundance: -; len: 15; d_gene: -; j_gene: TRBJ2-5; CDR3aa: CSVDNRDNGMETQYF; CDR3nt: TGCAGCGTTGACAACCGGGATAACGGCATGGAGACCCAGTACTTC
v_gene: TRBV10-1; abundance: -; len: 17; d_gene: TRBD2; j_gene: TRBJ2-3; CDR3aa: CASSENGVAGVADTQYF; CDR3nt: TGCGCCAGCAGTGAGAACGGAGTAGCGGGAGTGGCAGATACGCAGTATTTT
v_gene: TRBV5-6; abundance: -; len: 17; d_gene: TRBD1; j_gene: TRBJ1-2; CDR3aa: CASSVPGQGLANYGYTF; CDR3nt: TGTGCCAGCAGCGTTCCGGGACAGGGCCTCGCTAACTATGGCTACACCTTC
v_gene: TRBV5-1; abundance: -; len: 14; d_gene: -; j_gene: TRBJ1-6; CDR3aa: CASSTETANSPLHF; CDR3nt: TGCGCCAGCAGCACCGAGACAGCAAATTCACCCCTCCACTTT
v_gene: TRBV20-1; abundance: few; len: 12; d_gene: -; j_gene: TRBJ2-6; CDR3aa: CSARPGANVLTF; CDR3nt: TGCAGTGCCCGCCCTGGGGCCAACGTCCTGACTTTC
v_gene: TRBV27; abundance: -; len: 14; d_gene: -; j_gene: TRBJ2-2; CDR3aa: CATSGRAYTGELFF; CDR3nt: TGTGCCACCTCGGGACGAGCTTACACCGGGGAGCTGTTTTTT